This note documents a single TCR beta chain sequence. Clones were sequenced by immunoSEQ multiplex PCR, and TCRdb holds only the in-frame ones, with some missing. The data hold 140,000 to 150,000 clones, with more than 75% observed a single time. This entry comes from a study of blood T cell repertoires in COVID-19. CDR3 length: 16 residues. The germline V gene has CDR1 MNHEY and CDR2 SMNVEV (reference sequence). Trimming removed 4 bases at V and 3 bases at J, with 17 bases between. The specimen sequenced was peripheral blood. The receptor was derived from a human donor in a cohort sampled during active COVID-19. The V call is TRBV27, the J call TRBJ2-3, with D possibly matching TRBD2 (6 bases). This CDR3 reads CASSYGGASRTDTQYF. The CDR3 region has the DNA TGTGCCAGCAGTTATGGCGGGGCCTCACGGACAGATACGCAGTATTTT.